This entry lists 24 T cell receptor delta chains sequenced from one sample in a study of Vδ1+ human thymocytes. Findings of the study overall: Highly polyclonal TRG and TRD repertoires with Gaussian CDR3 length distributions appeared in thymus.

Extracted RNA was reverse transcribed into cDNA. CDR3 amplicons came from multiplex PCR with pooled V-gene forward and constant-region reverse primers. TCRdb called clones from the multiplex PCR reads again using CATT. In the table there are 50,000 to 75,000 delta-chain clones, approximately 16% of which are singletons. Their antigen targets remain unknown. The sequenced sample consisted of Vdelta1+ gamma-delta thymocytes from the thymus. Sample subset: FACS-sorted CD3+ TCRalphabeta- TCRVdelta1+ TCRVdelta2- thymocytes. These receptors originate from a girl under three years old who had congenital heart surgery.

The gene calls are TRDV1 and TRDJ1; 9 positions match TRDD2. This CDR3 contains 13 residues. V dropped 5 bases and J dropped 11; count of bases not matched to a gene: 9. Germline V gives CDR1 TSWWSYY, CDR2 QGS. This chain's CDR3 is CALGNPSYSALIF. In DNA, the CDR3 is TGTGCTCTTGGGAACCCTTCCTACTCGGCCCTCATCTTT.

This clone occurred a few times. The genes are TRDV1 and TRDJ1; D is perhaps TRDD3 (5 bases). V lost 3 bases and J lost 0, with 20 bases in between. CDR1 and CDR2 from the germline V gene are TSWWSYY and QGS. This CDR3 region has 18 residues. Here the CDR3 reads CALGEGSTTQTDTDKLIF. For the CDR3, the DNA is TGTGCTCTTGGGGAGGGATCTACGACACAGACTGACACCGATAAACTCATCTTT.

This clone was observed a few times. The chain combines TRDV1 with TRDJ1; 13 bases are a match to TRDD3. This CDR3 has 18 amino acids. V lost 0 bases to trimming and J lost 3 bases; unmatched junction nucleotides: 7. CDR1 and CDR2 (germline): TSWWSYY, QGS. The CDR3 coding sequence is TGTGCTCTTGGGGAACTCAGCGTACTGGGGGATACGCCCGATAAACTCATCTTT. Encoded protein: CALGELSVLGDTPDKLIF.

V is TRDV1 and J is TRDJ1, with 12 nucleotides matching TRDD3. With 6 bases clipped from V and 1 base from J, the junction kept 18 bases outside the gene matches. The CDR3 totals 20 residues. The germline CDR1 and CDR2 sequences are TSWWSYY and QGS. CDR3 amino acids: CALGPDLTGGYWGTTDKLIF. The CDR3 DNA follows: TGTGCTCTTGGCCCAGACCTTACTGGGGGATACTGGGGGACCACCGATAAACTCATCTTT.

This clone has just a few counts. Other DNA sequences in this specimen translate into the identical CDR3. The gene calls are TRDV1 and TRDJ1; TRDD3 matches at 10 bases. CDR1 is TSWWSYY, CDR2 QGS, per germline. The CDR3 consists of 21 residues. J was trimmed by 8 bases and V by 5 bases; bases with no gene match: 29. In nucleotides, the CDR3 is TGTGCTCTTGGGAACATCCCCGAGCCTCGGCCTTCTCGTGGGGGATACCCAAAACTCATCTTT. Translation gives CALGNIPEPRPSRGGYPKLIF.

V is TRDV1 and J is TRDJ1; 10 nucleotides line up with TRDD3. V was clipped by 6 bases and J by 0 bases; unmatched bases: 10. Germline V lookup: CDR1 TSWWSYY, CDR2 QGS. The CDR3 has 17 residues. Here the CDR3 DNA reads TGTGCTCTTGGCCGCTTGGGGGATACCCCGTACACCGATAAACTCATCTTT. Encoded protein: CALGRLGDTPYTDKLIF.

A few counts support this clone. The chain carries TRDV1 and TRDJ1, with TRDD2 as a possible D gene (6 bases). V shed 0 bases and J shed 0 bases, with 32 bases lying between them. The length of the CDR3 is 23 residues. CDR1 and CDR2 from the germline V gene are TSWWSYY and QGS. The CDR3 is CALGELKPSGIGVLSLYTDKLIF. The DNA for the CDR3 is TGTGCTCTTGGGGAACTCAAACCTTCCGGCATTGGTGTACTCTCGCTTTACACCGATAAACTCATCTTT.

V gene TRDV1 combines with J gene TRDJ1; D may be TRDD3 (6 bases). The CDR3 covers 13 residues. Germline V gives CDR1 TSWWSYY, CDR2 QGS. This CDR3 is CALTRGTRGKLIF. CDR3 DNA sequence: TGTGCATTAACCCGGGGGACCCGCGGTAAACTCATCTTT.

V gene TRDV1 combines with J gene TRDJ1, with 8 bases that match TRDD3. CDR3 length: 21 amino acids. Trimming at V came to 5 bases and at J to 0 bases, leaving 23 bases not matched to a gene. Germline V gene lookup returns CDR1 TSWWSYY and CDR2 QGS. In DNA form, the CDR3 reads TGTGCTCTTGGGACACATTCCTGCTCCGCCCCCGAACTGGGGGACACCGATAAACTCATCTTT. This translates into CALGTHSCSAPELGDTDKLIF.

This clone was observed a few times. J is TRDJ1 and V is TRDV1; 10 bases line up with TRDD3. The CDR3 sequence is 17 residues long. The V gene's germline CDR1 is TSWWSYY and CDR2 QGS. V dropped 0 bases and J dropped 10; count of bases not matched to a gene: 14. The CDR3 is CALGELGPLLGDRSLIF. The CDR3 nucleotides read TGTGCTCTTGGGGAACTGGGCCCCCTACTGGGGGATCGGTCACTCATCTTT.

This sequence joins TRDV1 and TRDJ1; the match to TRDD3 covers 7 bases. V gave up 2 bases and J gave up 0 bases; unmatched junction bases: 15. Germline V gene lookup returns CDR1 TSWWSYY and CDR2 QGS. CDR3 size: 19 residues. The CDR3 here is CALGERGRDTYMYTDKLIF. CDR3 DNA: TGTGCTCTTGGGGAAAGAGGGCGGGATACTTATATGTACACCGATAAACTCATCTTT.

The chain uses TRDV1 and TRDJ1; D is unresolved. The CDR3 covers 20 residues. Trimming removed 0 bases from V and 3 bases from J, with 26 bases in between. The germline CDR1 and CDR2 sequences are TSWWSYY and QGS. CDR3 bases: TGTGCTCTTGGGGAACTTTCGCCCCCGGCGATCCCACCTCGGCCCGATAAACTCATCTTT. It encodes CALGELSPPAIPPRPDKLIF.

The J gene is TRDJ1, the V gene TRDV1; 13 bases align to TRDD3. Trimming took 1 base from V and 1 from J; bases not matched to a gene: 15. The germline V gene has CDR1 TSWWSYY and CDR2 QGS. The CDR3 runs 21 residues. The CDR3, as DNA: TGTGCTCTTGGGGAACCCTTCCTACGAGTGACTGGGGGATACGGCACCGATAAACTCATCTTT. Its protein is CALGEPFLRVTGGYGTDKLIF.

The chain combines TRDV1 with TRDJ1, with 7 bases that match TRDD2. Germline CDR1 reads TSWWSYY; CDR2 reads QGS. There are 18 residues in the CDR3. J lost 0 bases, V lost 1 base, and 11 bases had no gene match. CDR3 DNA sequence: TGTGCTCTTGGGGAACCCCCCTTTCCTACTCGACACACCGATAAACTCATCTTT. It translates to CALGEPPFPTRHTDKLIF.

The rearrangement joins TRDV1 to TRDJ1, with D possibly being TRDD2 (6 bases). With 9 bases removed from V and 4 bases from J, the gap between germline ends came to 24 bases. This CDR3 comprises 16 residues. CDR1 TSWWSYY and CDR2 QGS come from the germline V gene. This CDR3 is CALTSYYGRKNDKLIF. The CDR3 bases are TGTGCTCTGACCTCCTACTATGGGCGAAAAAACGATAAACTCATCTTT.

About this clone: The DNA is omitted, as the CDR3 cannot be located on it reliably, and the CDR3 follows TCRdb's listing. This chain joins TRAV29/DV5 and TRDJ1; the D call of TRDD3 is as the table states it, not checked on the DNA. The CDR3 is 25 residues long, counting both termini. In germline, CDR1 is NSMFDY, CDR2 ISSIKDK. The CDR3 spells CSVLLCSKDGPFPIKRGAHTDKLIF.

The sample holds a few counts of this clone. V usage is TRDV1 and J usage is TRDJ1; perhaps TRDD2 as D (5 bases). Germline CDR1 reads TSWWSYY; CDR2 reads QGS. The CDR3 contains 21 residues. V gave up 0 bases and J gave up 0 bases, with 26 bases separating them. CDR3 amino acids: CALGELSLPARGSGYTDKLIF. The CDR3, as DNA: TGTGCTCTTGGGGAACTGTCCCTACCCGCCAGGGGCTCGGGGTACACCGATAAACTCATCTTT.

Only a few counts were recorded for this clone. This chain links TRDV1 with TRDJ1; TRDD3 is a possible D gene (6 bases). This CDR3 comprises 23 residues. V dropped 1 base and J dropped 0 bases, with 33 bases sitting between them. Germline assignment: CDR1 TSWWSYY and CDR2 QGS. Written as DNA, the CDR3 is TGTGCTCTTGGGGAACCTGCCCACGCTGCAGGACGGGGTACTGGGTCACACACCGATAAACTCATCTTT. It codes for CALGEPAHAAGRGTGSHTDKLIF.

This clone has a handful of counts. The chain is built from TRDV1 and TRDJ1; possible D gene TRDD2, 5 bases. The CDR3 is made up of 22 amino acids. Looked up from germline, CDR1 is TSWWSYY and CDR2 is QGS. Trimming removed 0 bases from V and 0 bases from J, with 29 bases in between. The CDR3 loop reads CALGELVGLFRPLETYTDKLIF. DNA of the CDR3: TGTGCTCTTGGGGAACTAGTTGGCCTCTTCCGCCCCCTGGAGACGTACACCGATAAACTCATCTTT.

This clone occurred a few times. This sequence joins TRDV1 and TRDJ1, with D unresolved. V lost 2 bases to trimming and J lost 11 bases, with 21 bases between them. Looked up from germline, CDR1 is TSWWSYY and CDR2 is QGS. CDR3 size: 15 residues. CDR3 loop: CALGETRPFFGRLIF. CDR3 DNA sequence: TGTGCTCTTGGGGAAACCCGGCCTTTTTTTGGCCGGCTCATCTTT.

The V and J genes are TRDV1 and TRDJ1; no reliable D call. CDR3 length equals 14 residues. The germline gives CDR1 TSWWSYY, CDR2 QGS. V lost 5 bases to trimming and J lost 3 bases, with 13 bases between them. CDR3 sequence: CALGKFPVPDKLIF. Here the CDR3 DNA reads TGTGCTCTTGGGAAATTCCCGGTACCCGATAAACTCATCTTT.

This sequence joins TRDV1 and TRDJ1; maybe TRDD2 (6 bases). The V end lost 2 bases, the J end lost 3 bases, and 25 bases lay between the germline ends. CDR3 length: 19 amino acids. Germline V lookup: CDR1 TSWWSYY, CDR2 QGS. The CDR3: CALGEAKTIPMSTPDKLIF. CDR3 nucleotides: TGTGCTCTTGGGGAAGCTAAGACGATTCCTATGAGTACTCCCGATAAACTCATCTTT.

This clone was counted only a few times. This sequence joins TRDV1 and TRDJ1; maybe TRDD2 (5 bases). CDR3 size: 18 residues. Trimming removed 3 bases at V and 11 bases at J, with 31 bases between. Germline V gives CDR1 TSWWSYY, CDR2 QGS. CDR3 in DNA: TGTGCTCTTGGGGACTCTCCTATATCCCTGGTCGGGAAAGGTAATCTCATCTTT. Translation: CALGDSPISLVGKGNLIF.

This clone was counted a few times. The chain links TRDV1 to TRDJ1; 10 bases line up with TRDD3. CDR1 is TSWWSYY and CDR2 is QGS in the germline V gene. Trimming cost V 0 bases and J 4 bases; bases outside gene matches: 32. There are 25 residues in the CDR3. In DNA form, the CDR3 reads TGTGCTCTTGGGGAACTCAACGATTCCGATCCTTACTGGGGGATGCCCAGGGGTTCGGGCGATAAACTCATCTTT. Translated: CALGELNDSDPYWGMPRGSGDKLIF.